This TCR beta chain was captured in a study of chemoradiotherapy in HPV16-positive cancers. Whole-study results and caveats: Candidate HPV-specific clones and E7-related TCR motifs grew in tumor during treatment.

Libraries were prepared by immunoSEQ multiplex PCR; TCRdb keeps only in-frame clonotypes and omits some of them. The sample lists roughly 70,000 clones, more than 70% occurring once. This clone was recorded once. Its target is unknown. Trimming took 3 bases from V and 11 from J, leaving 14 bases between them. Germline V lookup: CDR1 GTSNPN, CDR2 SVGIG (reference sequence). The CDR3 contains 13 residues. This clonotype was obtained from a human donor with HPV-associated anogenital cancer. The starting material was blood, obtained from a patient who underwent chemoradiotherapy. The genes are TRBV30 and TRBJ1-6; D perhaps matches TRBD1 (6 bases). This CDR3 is CAWSFDRLTPLHF. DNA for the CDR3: TGTGCCTGGAGCTTTGACAGGCTCACACCCCTCCACTTT.